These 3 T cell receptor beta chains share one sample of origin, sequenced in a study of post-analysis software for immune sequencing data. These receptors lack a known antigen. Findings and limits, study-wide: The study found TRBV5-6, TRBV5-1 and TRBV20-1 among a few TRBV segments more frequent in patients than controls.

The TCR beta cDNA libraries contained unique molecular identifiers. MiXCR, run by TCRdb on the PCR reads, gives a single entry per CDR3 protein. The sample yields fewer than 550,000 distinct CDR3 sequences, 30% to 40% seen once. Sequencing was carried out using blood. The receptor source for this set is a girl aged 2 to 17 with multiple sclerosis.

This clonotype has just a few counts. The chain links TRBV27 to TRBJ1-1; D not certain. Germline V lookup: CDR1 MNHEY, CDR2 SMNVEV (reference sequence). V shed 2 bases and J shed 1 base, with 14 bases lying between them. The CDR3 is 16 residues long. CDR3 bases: TGTGCCAGCAGTTTAAATGCGAGGTACACGAACACTGAAGCTTTCTTT. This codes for CASSLNARYTNTEAFF.

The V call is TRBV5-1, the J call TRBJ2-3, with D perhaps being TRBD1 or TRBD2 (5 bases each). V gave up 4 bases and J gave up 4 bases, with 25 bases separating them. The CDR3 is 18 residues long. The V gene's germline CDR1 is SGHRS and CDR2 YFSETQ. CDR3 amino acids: CASSRGPRQRTYADTQYF. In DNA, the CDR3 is TGCGCCAGCAGCAGAGGGCCCCGACAGCGGACCTACGCAGATACGCAGTATTTT.

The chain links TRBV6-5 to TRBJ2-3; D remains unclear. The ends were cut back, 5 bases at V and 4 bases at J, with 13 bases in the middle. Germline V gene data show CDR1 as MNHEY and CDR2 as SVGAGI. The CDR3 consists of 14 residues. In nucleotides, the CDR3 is TGTGCCAGCAGTCCAGAAAAAGTGGCAGATACGCAGTATTTT. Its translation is CASSPEKVADTQYF.